Detailed here is one TCR beta chain. Its antigen is undetermined. The sample comes from a study of Ad26.COV2.S vaccination and SARS-CoV-2 variants. Stated treatment: around 19 received Ad26.COV2.S at low or high dose, single or two shots; 5 received placebo; per-sample allocation not given. Day 63 following the first vaccine or placebo injection was when the samples were taken. Vaccine was an Ad26 vector expressing Wuhan-strain SARS-CoV-2 spike. Method: immunoSEQ multiplex PCR; TCRdb's copy keeps in-frame clones and lacks some. The table shows 450,000 to 550,000 clones, with 80% to 90% occurring only once. Germline assignment: CDR1 SNHLY and CDR2 FYNNEI. V lost 2 bases and J lost 7, with 14 bases in between. The CDR3 consists of 14 residues. Overall study findings and caveats: Placebo and vaccine recipients had non-spike TCR breadth that was similar. Vaccine recipients showed a spike-specific TCR breadth that was higher than in placebo recipients. From the TCR breadth and depth analyses, total T cell responses may have been underestimated.

The starting material was peripheral blood, obtained in a trial of Ad26.COV2.S vaccine versus placebo. The sequence came from a person between 18 and 65 years old who received the Ad26.COV2.S COVID-19 vaccine or a placebo. The J gene is TRBJ1-1, the V gene TRBV2; D gene uncertain. This chain's CDR3 is CASSEREGFSEAFF. CDR3 in DNA: TGTGCCAGCAGTGAACGAGAGGGATTTAGTGAAGCTTTCTTT.